This T cell receptor (beta chain) derives from a study of glioma-infiltrating T cells. Germline CDR1 reads SGHTA; CDR2 reads FQGNSA. V was clipped by 7 bases and J by 3 bases, with 11 bases between them. The CDR3 has 13 residues. This clonotype was observed at least ten times. Using RNA template, CDR3s of TCR alpha and beta were amplified with iRepertoire arm-PCR. In TCRdb, the multiplex PCR reads were re-called with MiXCR into one record per CDR3 protein. The sample has 100,000 to 150,000 distinct CDR3 sequences, about 25% seen once. V gene TRBV7-2 combines with J gene TRBJ2-3; D might be TRBD2 (5 bases). The sequence was obtained from a human donor with low-grade glioma or glioblastoma, undergoing nonglioma brain surgery, or in good health (not recorded which). Sequenced sample: glioma tissue, nonneoplastic brain tissue, or PBMCs (not recorded which). CDR3 DNA sequence: TGTGCCAGCAAAAGGCCGGGGACAGATACGCAGTATTTT. Amino acids: CASKRPGTDTQYF.